Below are 14 T cell receptor beta chains sequenced from a single sample in a study of T cell responses to AZD1222 COVID-19 vaccine. TCRdb keeps only in-frame clones here, not all; method: immunoSEQ multiplex PCR. The profile shows under 200,000 clones, around 93% of them singletons. The sequenced sample was peripheral blood, obtained on day 0 of AZD1222 vaccination. These receptors were collected from an adult in good health.

The chain combines TRBV11-2 with TRBJ1-2; tentatively, D is TRBD1 (5 bases). The germline V and J ends were trimmed by 1 base and 9 bases, with 24 bases remaining between them. Germline V gene sequence: CDR1 SGHAT, CDR2 FQNNGV. The CDR3 runs 17 residues. The CDR3 reads CASSLASRALGQGSYTF. In nucleotides, the CDR3 is TGTGCCAGCAGCTTAGCTTCCCGGGCATTAGGGCAGGGTAGCTACACCTTC. Variable domain in full (rest from reference TRBV11-2 and TRBJ1-2): EAGVAQSPRYKIIEKRQSVAFWCNPISGHATLYWYQQILGQGPKLLIQFQNNGVVDDSQLPKDRFSAERLKGVDSTLKIQPAKLEDSAVYLCASSLASRALGQGSYTFGSGTRLTVV.

V gene TRBV30 combines with J gene TRBJ1-5; D not certain. From germline, CDR1 is GTSNPN and CDR2 SVGIG (reference sequence). V was cut by 2 bases and J by 3 bases, with 8 bases left in between. CDR3 size: 13 residues. CDR3 protein: CAWSTQDNQPQHF. As DNA, the CDR3 is TGTGCCTGGAGTACTCAGGACAATCAGCCCCAGCATTTT.

The count of this clone is one. CDR3: CASSLTTGAQPQHF. The CDR3 DNA follows: TGTGCCAGCAGCTTAACTACAGGGGCTCAGCCCCAGCATTTT. The chain is built from TRBV7-8 and TRBJ1-5, with 7 bases lining up with TRBD1. Germline values: CDR1 SGHVS, CDR2 FQNEAQ. CDR3 length equals 14 residues. The trim removed 2 bases at V and 6 bases at J, leaving 4 bases unmatched.

The rearrangement uses TRBV11-2 and TRBJ1-1, with D perhaps matching TRBD1 (5 bases). Germline values: CDR1 SGHAT, CDR2 FQNNGV. The CDR3 length is 13 residues. V was trimmed by 3 bases and J by 5 bases, leaving 10 bases between them. This CDR3 is CASSLTVATEAFF. The DNA for the CDR3 is TGTGCCAGCAGCTTGACAGTTGCTACTGAAGCTTTCTTT.

Here the CDR3 reads CASSGGLRITQETQYF. The CDR3 DNA sequence: TGCGCCAGCAGTGGGGGACTGCGGATTACCCAAGAGACCCAGTACTTC. V and J are TRBV10-1 and TRBJ2-5; perhaps TRBD2 as D (6 bases). With 4 bases removed from V and 1 base from J, the gap between germline ends came to 16 bases. CDR1 and CDR2 from the germline V gene are WNHNN and SYGVQD (reference sequence). This CDR3 comprises 16 residues.

This clone was detected a few times. V is TRBV19 and J is TRBJ1-5; D is possibly TRBD1 (5 bases). Germline CDR1 reads LNHDA; CDR2 reads SQIVND (reference sequence). V lost 3 bases and J 6 bases, leaving 12 bases between the germline ends. The CDR3 has 14 amino acids. The CDR3 nucleotides are TGTGCCAGTAGTATCAAAGGGGCCGGTCAGCCCCAGCATTTT. This translates into CASSIKGAGQPQHF.

The chain employs TRBV3-1 (or the pseudogene TRBV3-2) and TRBJ2-7; the D gene is possibly TRBD2 (6 bases). The V and J ends lost 0 bases and 5 bases respectively, with 14 bases between them. CDR1 is LGHDT, CDR2 YNNKEL, per germline (reference sequence). The length of the CDR3 is 15 residues. CDR3 sequence: CASSQEGTPEHEQYF. For the CDR3, the DNA is TGTGCCAGCAGCCAAGAAGGGACTCCCGAGCACGAGCAGTACTTC.

The rearrangement joins TRBV18 to TRBJ2-7; 12 bases align to TRBD2. V trimming: 3 bases; J trimming: 4 bases; junction bases outside the gene matches: 4. From germline, CDR1 is KGHSH and CDR2 LQKENI. This CDR3 is 15 amino acids long. The CDR3 is CASSPRLAGVYEQYF. The CDR3 coding sequence is TGTGCCAGCTCACCTCGACTAGCGGGAGTGTACGAGCAGTACTTC.

This rearrangement joins TRBV6-5 to TRBJ2-3; possible D gene TRBD2, 5 bases. Deletions cut 8 bases from V and 4 bases from J, with 16 bases between. The germline gives CDR1 MNHEY, CDR2 SVGAGI. The CDR3 sequence is 14 residues long. CDR3 residues: CASRWERKSDTQYF. The CDR3 DNA reads TGTGCCAGCCGTTGGGAGCGAAAATCAGATACGCAGTATTTT.

This clone showed up just once. This chain uses TRBV6-5 with TRBJ2-3, with D tentatively TRBD1 or TRBD2 (5 bases each). The CDR3 is 14 residues long. Germline CDR1 reads MNHEY; CDR2 reads SVGAGI. The germline V and J ends were trimmed by 2 bases and 11 bases, with 17 bases remaining between them. Written as DNA, the CDR3 is TGTGCCAGCAGTTACGAACCGGGACCCCGGGTGCAGTATTTT. Amino acids: CASSYEPGPRVQYF.

CDR3 sequence (DNA): TGTGCCACCAATAGGGACACTGAAGCTTTCTTT. Amino acids: CATNRDTEAFF. The chain carries TRBV10-3 and TRBJ1-1; D is unresolved. The germline V gene encodes CDR1 ENHRY and CDR2 SYGVKD. The CDR3 is made up of 11 amino acids. The V gene lost 10 bases and the J gene lost 3 bases, with 9 bases spanning the gap.

The genes are TRBV9 and TRBJ2-1, with D tentatively TRBD1 (6 bases). V was trimmed by 0 bases and J by 4 bases, leaving 11 bases between them. The germline V gene has CDR1 SGDLS and CDR2 YYNGEE. This CDR3 is 15 amino acids long. CDR3 DNA: TGTGCCAGCAGCGTAGGGCTAGGGGGTTACAATGAGCAGTTCTTC. Translated: CASSVGLGGYNEQFF.

The J gene is TRBJ2-1, the V gene TRBV3-1 (or the pseudogene TRBV3-2); D is perhaps TRBD2 (6 bases). The CDR3 consists of 15 residues. Trimming removed 0 bases from V and 6 bases from J, with 12 bases in between. CDR1 and CDR2 from the germline V gene are LGHDT and YNNKEL (reference sequence). CDR3 sequence (DNA): TGTGCCAGCAGCCAAGAACTAGCAATCTCCAATGAGCAGTTCTTC. This translates into CASSQELAISNEQFF.

The genes are TRBV28 and TRBJ2-7; D gene ambiguous. Germline loops: CDR1 MDHEN, CDR2 SYDVKM. Trimming shortened V by 6 bases and J by 5 bases, and 8 bases separated the two germline ends. The CDR3 extends over 11 amino acids. The CDR3 nucleotides are TGTGCCAGCAGGGGAATCCACGAGCAGTACTTC. It yields the protein CASRGIHEQYF.